This T cell receptor beta chain was sequenced for a study of shared clonotypes between healthy human individuals. Assay used: immunoSEQ multiplex PCR; TCRdb lists only in-frame clones, some missing. The sample holds about 510,000 clones; 70% to 80% are singletons and the top ten take roughly 13%. The germline V gene encodes CDR1 MNHEY and CDR2 SVGAGI. The CDR3 totals 14 residues. V lost 5 bases and J lost 2; bases outside the gene matches: 4. The specimen sequenced was PBMCs. This receptor was taken from a woman aged 35 to 49 in good health. Some clones in this sample may be carry-over from other donors' samples. The chain uses TRBV6-5 and TRBJ2-7, with 9 bases lining up with TRBD1. The CDR3 loop reads CASSRDRETYEQYF. The CDR3 DNA sequence: TGTGCCAGCAGTAGGGACAGGGAGACCTACGAGCAGTACTTC.